This note documents a single TCR beta chain sequence. No antigen is known for it. This record belongs to a study of T cells in localized non-small cell lung cancer. Findings and caveats of the study: Longer survival (overall) was linked to higher T cell density in blood.

This CDR3 has 14 amino acids. Clones were read by immunoSEQ multiplex PCR, and TCRdb kept only the in-frame ones, dropping some. The repertoire holds around 31,000 clones, with around 90% as singletons. The sequencing here drew on peripheral blood, taken before any cancer treatment. The origin of this receptor is a female donor of 60 years or more with stage I lung adenocarcinoma. The chain couples TRBV21-1 to TRBJ1-4; the D segment call TRBD1 is taken from the table without a DNA check. TRBV21-1 is a documented pseudogene. The CDR3 DNA follows: TGTGCCAGCAGCCCCGGGACAGGGTATGAAAAACTGTTTTTT. Protein product: CASSPGTGYEKLFF.